This T cell receptor beta chain emerged from a study of T cell changes during pregnancy in multiple sclerosis. The CDR3 is 13 residues long. Germline-derived CDR1 and CDR2 are MNHNS and SASEGT. The V end lost 3 bases, the J end lost 10 bases, and 15 bases lay between the germline ends. Profiled with immunoSEQ multiplex PCR; TCRdb holds only in-frame clones, not every one. The sample holds under 70,000 clones, about 90% seen once. V and J are TRBV6-1 and TRBJ1-2, with D maybe TRBD1 (5 bases). This clonotype originated in a female donor with multiple sclerosis, enrolled in a pregnancy study. Specimen: CD4+ T cells from peripheral blood mononuclear cells, collected after pregnancy. The CDR3 loop reads CASSEGGRRFYTF. In nucleotides, the CDR3 is TGTGCCAGCAGTGAGGGGGGACGGCGTTTCTACACCTTC.